This is a list of T cell receptor beta chains from one sample in a study of cytomegalovirus exposure and HLA in healthy donors. Measured with immunoSEQ multiplex PCR; TCRdb has only the in-frame clones, and not every one. Found here are about 97,000 clones, roughly 60% of them singletons; the top ten hold approximately 4.8%. The material sequenced was PBMCs. These receptors all come from a human donor in good health. Each CDR3 is given with its conserved first and last residue. A D gene is named only where the DNA matches it firmly. Only some rows state a clone size, as once, few, many or a class for expanded clones.

j_call | clone_size | v_call | d_call | cdr3_aa | cdr3_nt
TRBJ2-7 | . | TRBV10-1 | TRBD2 | CASSESGVPYEQYF | TGCGCCAGCAGTGAAAGCGGGGTCCCCTACGAGCAGTACTTC
TRBJ2-7 | . | TRBV5-6 | TRBD1 | CASSLEMGRGPYEQYF | TGTGCCAGCAGCTTGGAGATGGGTAGGGGGCCCTACGAGCAGTACTTC
TRBJ1-1 | . | TRBV28 | . | CASEKQGTREAFF | TGTGCCAGCGAAAAACAGGGTACAAGGGAAGCTTTCTTT
TRBJ2-3 | . | TRBV11-2 | TRBD2 | CASSYRGLAALSDTQYF | TGTGCCAGCAGCTACCGAGGACTAGCGGCACTATCAGATACGCAGTATTTT
TRBJ2-1 | . | TRBV7-6 | . | CASSLDASGYEQFF | TGTGCCAGCAGCTTAGATGCTAGTGGGTATGAGCAGTTCTTC
TRBJ1-5 | . | TRBV27 | . | CASSPLGMVQPQHF | TGTGCCAGCAGTCCCCTCGGGATGGTCCAGCCCCAGCATTTT
TRBJ2-3 | few | TRBV5-4 | . | CASSFRGESTDTQYF | TGTGCCAGCAGCTTCAGGGGAGAAAGCACAGATACGCAGTATTTT
TRBJ1-2 | . | TRBV7-6 | TRBD1 | CASSLAPGGGQGVGYTF | TGTGCCAGCAGCTTAGCCCCGGGAGGGGGACAGGGGGTTGGCTACACCTTC
TRBJ2-2 | . | TRBV5-1 | TRBD2 | CASSLDSPGLAGGSNTGELFF | TGCGCCAGCAGCCTCGACTCGCCGGGACTAGCGGGAGGGTCGAACACCGGGGAGCTGTTTTTT
TRBJ2-7 | . | TRBV7-2 | . | CASSLEAASAYEQYF | TGTGCCAGCAGCTTAGAGGCGGCCTCCGCCTACGAGCAGTACTTC
TRBJ2-7 | . | TRBV5-4 | TRBD1 | CASGQRTGVRYF | TGTGCCAGCGGACAAAGGACAGGTGTTCGGTACTTC
TRBJ1-5 | few | TRBV7-9 | . | CASSYPGTSHSNQPQHF | TGTGCCAGCAGCTACCCCGGGACATCACATAGCAATCAGCCCCAGCATTTT
TRBJ1-3 | . | TRBV28 | TRBD1 | CASSSAQDRGGNTIYF | TGTGCCAGCAGCTCCGCTCAGGACAGGGGTGGAAACACCATATATTTT
TRBJ2-1 | . | TRBV7-9 | TRBD1 | CASSFGTGPYNEQFF | TGTGCCAGCAGCTTCGGGACAGGACCCTACAATGAGCAGTTCTTC
TRBJ2-2 | . | TRBV7-9 | . | CASSPGENTGELFF | TGTGCCAGCAGCCCGGGGGAGAACACCGGGGAGCTGTTTTTT
TRBJ2-7 | . | TRBV5-1 | TRBD1 | CASSHIGQGHKPYEQYF | TGCGCCAGCAGCCATATAGGACAGGGCCATAAACCCTACGAGCAGTACTTC
TRBJ2-7 | . | TRBV4-1 | . | CASSRAGLLYEQYF | TGCGCCAGCAGCCGGGCGGGACTCCTCTACGAGCAGTACTTC
TRBJ2-1 | . | TRBV6-4 | TRBD2 | CASSELAFSYNEQFF | TGTGCCAGCAGTGAACTAGCGTTCTCCTACAATGAGCAGTTCTTC
TRBJ1-1 | few | TRBV30 | . | CAWSVGQLIPEAFF | TGTGCCTGGAGTGTTGGTCAGTTGATCCCTGAAGCTTTCTTT
TRBJ1-1 | . | TRBV5-1 | TRBD1 | CASSGTGLNTEAFF | TGCGCCAGCAGCGGGACAGGGTTGAACACTGAAGCTTTCTTT
TRBJ2-7 | . | TRBV6-1 | TRBD1 | CASSVQGAFNEQYF | TGTGCCAGCAGTGTGCAGGGGGCGTTTAACGAGCAGTACTTC
TRBJ1-3 | . | TRBV5-8 | . | CASSLYRRVGNTIYF | TGTGCCAGCAGCTTGTATCGCAGGGTGGGAAACACCATATATTTT
TRBJ2-1 | once | TRBV7-9 | TRBD1 | CASSIRQGDYNEQFF | TGTGCCAGCAGTATACGACAGGGCGATTACAATGAGCAGTTCTTC
TRBJ2-5 | . | TRBV4-1 | . | CASSQSPRETQYF | TGCGCCAGCAGCCAGAGCCCCCGGGAGACCCAGTACTTC
TRBJ1-5 | few | TRBV5-4 | . | CASSLTPLSNQPQHF | TGTGCCAGCAGCCTGACACCCCTTAGCAATCAGCCCCAGCATTTT
TRBJ1-2 | few | TRBV19 | TRBD1 | CASSMAHRGLCGYTF | TGTGCCAGTAGTATGGCCCACAGGGGGCTATGTGGCTACACCTTC
TRBJ2-1 | few | TRBV30 | TRBD1 | CAWSGDNKGAWGTMEQFF | TGTGCCTGGAGTGGGGATAATAAGGGGGCATGGGGAACCATGGAGCAGTTCTTC
TRBJ2-1 | . | TRBV19 | TRBD2 | CASRTIAGGRNEQFF | TGTGCCAGTAGGACTATAGCGGGAGGCCGGAATGAGCAGTTCTTC
TRBJ1-2 | . | TRBV19 | TRBD1 | CAGQGQGSYTF | TGTGCCGGCCAAGGACAGGGCAGCTACACCTTC
TRBJ2-1 | few | TRBV30 | . | CAWSDRYYNEQFF | TGTGCCTGGAGTGATAGATACTACAATGAGCAGTTCTTC
TRBJ2-3 | . | TRBV7-9 | TRBD2 | CASSPTSVNTDTQYF | TGTGCCAGCAGCCCAACTAGCGTCAACACAGATACGCAGTATTTT
TRBJ2-7 | . | TRBV5-4 | . | CASSLAQGSYEQYF | TGTGCCAGCAGCTTGGCACAGGGTTCCTACGAGCAGTACTTC
TRBJ2-1 | . | TRBV28 | . | CASSRGLYNEQFF | TGTGCCAGCAGTCGAGGACTATACAATGAGCAGTTCTTC
TRBJ1-1 | . | TRBV5-5 | . | CASSIGLLNTEAFF | TGTGCCAGCAGCATAGGACTCTTGAACACTGAAGCTTTCTTT
TRBJ1-1 | . | TRBV7-9 | . | CASSSQPGTNTEAFF | TGTGCCAGCAGCTCCCAGCCAGGAACGAACACTGAAGCTTTCTTT
TRBJ1-2 | . | TRBV5-4 | TRBD1 | CASSQRGQTINYGYTF | TGTGCCAGCAGCCAAAGGGGACAGACGATAAACTATGGCTACACCTTC
TRBJ2-6 | . | TRBV4-1 | . | CASSQVAVGTGANVLTF | TGCGCCAGCAGCCAAGTAGCGGTTGGGACTGGGGCCAACGTCCTGACTTTC
TRBJ1-5 | . | TRBV15 | . | CATSSPSHQPGAQPQHF | TGTGCCACCAGCAGCCCCTCGCACCAACCTGGGGCTCAGCCCCAGCATTTT
TRBJ1-5 | . | TRBV19 | TRBD1 | CASNDRGGNQPQHF | TGTGCCAGTAATGACAGGGGAGGCAATCAGCCCCAGCATTTT
TRBJ1-2 | . | TRBV10-3 | TRBD1 | CAIGGDRGYGYTF | TGTGCCATCGGCGGGGACAGGGGCTATGGCTACACCTTC
TRBJ2-3 | . | TRBV28 | TRBD2 | CASNFGGFSTSRSTDTQYF | TGTGCCAGTAACTTCGGGGGATTTTCGACTAGCCGTAGCACAGATACGCAGTATTTT
TRBJ2-7 | few | TRBV6-5 | TRBD1 | CASSYRTGSFPYEQYF | TGTGCCAGCAGTTATAGGACAGGGTCGTTTCCGTACGAGCAGTACTTC
TRBJ1-5 | . | TRBV6-5 | TRBD1 | CASRGTGEIEPQHF | TGTGCCAGCAGAGGCACAGGGGAGATAGAGCCCCAGCATTTT
TRBJ2-5 | few | TRBV15 | . | CATSRDGIRQPGSGETQYF | TGTGCCACCAGCAGAGATGGGATCAGACAACCAGGGTCAGGGGAGACCCAGTACTTC